This T cell receptor beta chain originates from a study of siplizumab effects on memory and regulatory T cells. On the study more broadly: Researchers set up mixed lymphocyte reactions in pairs, giving siplizumab at roughly 1 ug/mL or leaving out drug.

Comments on this clone: What it recognizes is unknown.

The mixed lymphocyte reaction cells were cocultured at 37°C for about 6 days. Overall study results and limits: Among mappable alloreactive CD4+ clones, the Treg-derived fraction averaged approximately 70% with siplizumab versus 25% to 30% in controls.

It was roughly 99,000 TCR templates that were assayed per sample. Sequencing used immunoSEQ multiplex PCR; TCRdb keeps in-frame clones, though not all of them. The table shows 11,000 to 15,000 clones, with 45% to 50% occurring only once. The J segment lost 2 bases and the V segment lost 1 base, leaving 3 bases of the junction unmatched. Germline CDR1 is LGHNA and CDR2 is YNFKEQ. The CDR3 spans 15 residues. This chain uses TRBV4-2 with TRBJ2-7; 9 nucleotides align to TRBD1. The sequenced sample was CFSE-low (dividing) CD4+ T cells sorted from an allogeneic mixed lymphocyte reaction. The receptor comes from a human donor in good health; the cells came from an allogeneic mixed lymphocyte reaction. The CDR3 loop is CASSQAGDRAYEQYF. CDR3 coding DNA: TGTGCCAGCAGCCAAGCAGGGGACAGGGCCTACGAGCAGTACTTC.